The rows below give T cell receptor beta chains drawn from one sample of a study of T cells in Graves' hyperthyroidism and ophthalmopathy. TCRdb re-called the multiplex PCR reads with MiXCR, one entry per CDR3 protein. Of 300,000 to 450,000 distinct CDR3 sequences listed, roughly 18% are singletons. Sequences were obtained from blood. The receptors derive from a man aged 18-30 years with Graves' ophthalmopathy. CDR3s include the opening cysteine and the closing phenylalanine or tryptophan. The order of the fields is D gene, clone size, J gene, V gene, CDR3 length, CDR3 protein, CDR3 DNA. A D gene is named only where the DNA matches it firmly. The size of a clone is reported for some rows only, either as once, few or many, or as a class for expanded clones.

D gene: -; clone size: -; J gene: TRBJ1-1; V gene: TRBV6-2/TRBV6-3; CDR3 length: 12; CDR3 protein: CASVQGNTEAFF; CDR3 DNA: TGTGCCAGTGTACAGGGGAACACTGAAGCTTTCTTT
D gene: TRBD1; clone size: -; J gene: TRBJ2-2; V gene: TRBV20-1; CDR3 length: 14; CDR3 protein: CSASYEGATGELFF; CDR3 DNA: TGCAGTGCTAGTTATGAGGGGGCCACCGGGGAGCTGTTTTTT
D gene: -; clone size: -; J gene: TRBJ1-3; V gene: TRBV10-3; CDR3 length: 17; CDR3 protein: CAISESWGENDRNTIYF; CDR3 DNA: TGTGCCATCAGTGAGTCATGGGGCGAGAATGATAGAAACACCATATATTTT
D gene: TRBD1; clone size: -; J gene: TRBJ1-2; V gene: TRBV5-1; CDR3 length: 16; CDR3 protein: CASSLDDWAGGYGYTF; CDR3 DNA: TGCGCCAGCAGCTTGGATGACTGGGCAGGGGGCTATGGCTACACCTTC
D gene: TRBD2; clone size: many; J gene: TRBJ2-1; V gene: TRBV5-1; CDR3 length: 16; CDR3 protein: CASSSGFAGGVNEQFF; CDR3 DNA: TGCGCCAGCAGCTCCGGGTTTGCGGGGGGGGTGAATGAGCAGTTCTTC
D gene: -; clone size: many; J gene: TRBJ1-1; V gene: TRBV12-3/TRBV12-4; CDR3 length: 13; CDR3 protein: CASMGEMNTEAFF; CDR3 DNA: TGTGCCAGCATGGGAGAGATGAACACTGAAGCTTTCTTT
D gene: -; clone size: many; J gene: TRBJ2-3; V gene: TRBV5-1; CDR3 length: 14; CDR3 protein: CASSLGQGPDTQYF; CDR3 DNA: TGCGCCAGCAGCTTGGGGCAGGGACCAGATACGCAGTATTTT
D gene: -; clone size: many; J gene: TRBJ2-7; V gene: TRBV5-1; CDR3 length: 15; CDR3 protein: CASSSAELGVYEQYF; CDR3 DNA: TGCGCCAGCAGCTCCGCGGAGCTCGGAGTCTACGAGCAGTACTTC
D gene: -; clone size: many; J gene: TRBJ2-5; V gene: TRBV12-3/TRBV12-4; CDR3 length: 13; CDR3 protein: CASSFYQTETQYF; CDR3 DNA: TGTGCCAGCAGTTTCTATCAGACGGAGACCCAGTACTTC
D gene: -; clone size: -; J gene: TRBJ1-1; V gene: TRBV6-1; CDR3 length: 13; CDR3 protein: CASSDEVYTEAFF; CDR3 DNA: TGTGCCAGCAGTGACGAAGTGTACACTGAAGCTTTCTTT
D gene: TRBD2; clone size: -; J gene: TRBJ2-7; V gene: TRBV12-3/TRBV12-4; CDR3 length: 16; CDR3 protein: CASSALPAGEPYEQYF; CDR3 DNA: TGTGCCAGCAGTGCCCTCCCGGCGGGGGAACCCTACGAGCAGTACTTC
D gene: -; clone size: -; J gene: TRBJ2-4; V gene: TRBV6-1; CDR3 length: 11; CDR3 protein: CASTLGDIQYF; CDR3 DNA: TGTGCCAGCACCCTGGGGGACATTCAGTACTTC
D gene: -; clone size: many; J gene: TRBJ2-2; V gene: TRBV7-3; CDR3 length: 16; CDR3 protein: CASSLRSSSGNGELFF; CDR3 DNA: TGTGCCAGCAGCTTAAGAAGTTCTAGTGGGAACGGGGAGCTGTTTTTT
D gene: -; clone size: many; J gene: TRBJ2-7; V gene: TRBV12-3/TRBV12-4; CDR3 length: 13; CDR3 protein: CASRGTTPGEQYF; CDR3 DNA: TGTGCCAGCCGGGGGACGACCCCGGGCGAGCAGTACTTC
D gene: -; clone size: -; J gene: TRBJ2-7; V gene: TRBV6-5; CDR3 length: 13; CDR3 protein: CASSYETGYEQYF; CDR3 DNA: TGTGCCAGCAGTTACGAAACAGGGTACGAGCAGTACTTC
D gene: TRBD1; clone size: many; J gene: TRBJ1-5; V gene: TRBV7-7; CDR3 length: 16; CDR3 protein: CASSLGDRIIDQPQHF; CDR3 DNA: TGTGCCAGCAGCTTAGGGGACAGGATAATCGACCAGCCCCAGCATTTT
D gene: TRBD1; clone size: many; J gene: TRBJ1-1; V gene: TRBV3-1; CDR3 length: 16; CDR3 protein: CASSPLDRARVTEAFF; CDR3 DNA: TGTGCCAGCAGCCCACTAGACAGGGCGAGGGTCACTGAAGCTTTCTTT
D gene: TRBD1; clone size: many; J gene: TRBJ1-2; V gene: TRBV27; CDR3 length: 15; CDR3 protein: CASSPPGQGYGGYTF; CDR3 DNA: TGTGCCAGCAGTCCTCCGGGACAGGGGTATGGAGGCTACACCTTC
D gene: TRBD1; clone size: many; J gene: TRBJ2-7; V gene: TRBV13; CDR3 length: 14; CDR3 protein: CASSLTLHRGEQYF; CDR3 DNA: TGTGCCAGCAGCTTAACCCTCCACAGGGGCGAGCAGTACTTC
D gene: -; clone size: many; J gene: TRBJ2-7; V gene: TRBV27; CDR3 length: 13; CDR3 protein: CASSLSAAYEQYF; CDR3 DNA: TGTGCCAGCAGTTTATCGGCGGCGTACGAGCAGTACTTC
D gene: -; clone size: medium-sized; J gene: TRBJ2-1; V gene: TRBV6-1; CDR3 length: 15; CDR3 protein: CASKSSDKGVYEQFF; CDR3 DNA: TGTGCCAGCAAGTCCTCGGACAAGGGTGTCTATGAGCAGTTCTTC
D gene: -; clone size: many; J gene: TRBJ2-5; V gene: TRBV10-3; CDR3 length: 13; CDR3 protein: CAITRDIQETQYF; CDR3 DNA: TGTGCCATCACCCGAGACATCCAAGAGACCCAGTACTTC
D gene: -; clone size: many; J gene: TRBJ2-7; V gene: TRBV28; CDR3 length: 12; CDR3 protein: CASSWELYEQYF; CDR3 DNA: TGTGCCAGCAGTTGGGAACTCTACGAGCAGTACTTC
D gene: -; clone size: many; J gene: TRBJ2-1; V gene: TRBV7-9; CDR3 length: 16; CDR3 protein: CASSLVILDRTNEQFF; CDR3 DNA: TGTGCCAGCAGCTTAGTTATACTGGACCGCACCAATGAGCAGTTCTTC
D gene: -; clone size: -; J gene: TRBJ2-3; V gene: TRBV5-1; CDR3 length: 14; CDR3 protein: CTSSSGQSTDTQYF; CDR3 DNA: TGCACCAGCAGCTCCGGACAGAGCACAGATACGCAGTATTTT
D gene: TRBD1; clone size: few; J gene: TRBJ2-5; V gene: TRBV18; CDR3 length: 14; CDR3 protein: CASSSRTGRETQYF; CDR3 DNA: TGTGCCAGCTCATCCAGGACAGGTCGAGAGACCCAGTACTTC
D gene: TRBD2; clone size: many; J gene: TRBJ2-7; V gene: TRBV6-1; CDR3 length: 18; CDR3 protein: CASTKRTSGGLSSYEQYF; CDR3 DNA: TGTGCCAGCACCAAAAGGACTAGCGGGGGATTGAGCTCCTACGAGCAGTACTTC
D gene: TRBD2; clone size: many; J gene: TRBJ2-3; V gene: TRBV18; CDR3 length: 15; CDR3 protein: CASSASGGDTDTQYF; CDR3 DNA: TGTGCCAGCTCAGCCAGCGGGGGTGACACAGATACGCAGTATTTT
D gene: -; clone size: many; J gene: TRBJ1-1; V gene: TRBV6-1; CDR3 length: 14; CDR3 protein: CASSDQGLNTEAFF; CDR3 DNA: TGTGCCAGCAGTGACCAGGGGCTGAACACTGAAGCTTTCTTT